This entry features one TCR beta chain sequence. What it binds is not known. The TCR alpha and TCR beta cDNA libraries, bearing sample barcodes and UMIs, were generated by 5'RACE using constant-segment primers. TCRdb reanalysed the 5' RACE reads using MiXCR and keeps one entry per CDR3 protein. Here the sample spans about 410,000 distinct CDR3 sequences, around a quarter being singletons. The data are from a study of T-cell memory formation after mild COVID-19. Study-wide points: Memory sampled before infection contained some responding clones, suggesting cross-reactive memory joined. Clones shrinking between day 15 and 85 showed a balanced CD4/CD8 split, and those that grew later tilted toward CD4+. Mainly in CM and EM were contracting CD4+ clones; CD8+ were in EMRA.

V was pared by 2 bases and J by 0 bases, with 9 bases between. This CDR3 region has 16 residues. CDR1 and CDR2 (germline): SGHNT, YYREEE (reference sequence). The rearrangement uses TRBV5-4 and TRBJ2-6; D is undetermined. This clonotype originated in an adult woman who had mild COVID-19 (a few samples of this study predate the infection). Cell type and time point are not known. Sequenced input: PBMCs or a T cell subset sorted from them (not recorded which). This CDR3 is CASSFALFSGANVLTF. In DNA, the CDR3 is TGTGCCAGCAGCTTTGCACTATTCTCTGGGGCCAACGTCCTGACTTTC.